One and the same sample provided the 30 T cell receptor beta chains below, sequenced in a study. TCRdb reprocessed the 5' RACE reads via MiXCR and lists one record per CDR3 protein. Of just under 65,000 distinct CDR3 sequences in the sample, about 20% were seen once. Sequenced input: memory CD4+ T cells sorted from a lymph node. Subset reported: memory CD4+ T cells, CD4+CD45RO+CD25-. The receptors here all came from a female donor with breast cancer.

This chain uses TRBV6-1 with TRBJ1-2; D unresolved. Trimming shortened V by 7 bases and J by 0 bases, and 6 bases separated the two germline ends. CDR3 length: 12 residues. Per the germline V gene, CDR1 is MNHNS and CDR2 is SASEGT. CDR3 residues: CASKAPNYGYTF. The CDR3 DNA is TGTGCCAGCAAGGCACCTAACTATGGCTACACCTTC.

The CDR3 region is CASSFLTGTVGSEAFF. The DNA for the CDR3 is TGCGCCAGCAGCTTTCTCACCGGGACAGTCGGCTCTGAAGCTTTCTTT. J is TRBJ1-1 and V is TRBV5-1, with 7 positions matching TRBD1. The V gene end was trimmed by 2 bases and the J gene end by 6 bases; junction bases not matched to a gene: 13. This CDR3 has 16 residues. Per the germline V gene, CDR1 is SGHRS and CDR2 is YFSETQ.

This clonotype occurred a few times. The chain joins TRBV20-1 to TRBJ2-3; TRBD2 matches at 14 bases. Per germline, CDR1 DFQATT and CDR2 SNEGSKA (reference sequence). The junction had 8 bases not matched to a gene; V was cut back by 3 bases and J by 3 bases. The CDR3 is made up of 17 amino acids. As DNA, the CDR3 is TGCAGTGCTAGTGCGACTAGCGGGAGGGATTCAACAGATACGCAGTATTTT. It translates to CSASATSGRDSTDTQYF.

This clonotype occurred a few times. This sequence joins TRBV6-5 and TRBJ1-5; 9 bases align to TRBD1. Germline V gene lookup returns CDR1 MNHEY and CDR2 SVGAGI. This CDR3 is built from 15 residues. The ends lost 6 bases at V and 5 bases at J; junction bases unmatched: 8. The CDR3 sequence is CASRDTGGAYQPQHF. The CDR3 DNA reads TGTGCCAGCAGGGATACAGGGGGCGCGTATCAGCCCCAGCATTTT.

This clonotype was counted ten times or more. The chain combines TRBV7-9 with TRBJ2-7, with 8 bases identical to TRBD1. This CDR3 has 12 amino acids. Trimming at V came to 5 bases and at J to 11 bases, leaving 8 bases not matched to a gene. CDR1 and CDR2 from the germline V gene are SEHNR and FQNEAQ (reference sequence). CDR3 amino acids: CASSPGQGAKYF. CDR3 bases: TGTGCCAGCAGCCCTGGACAGGGCGCAAAGTACTTC.

This clonotype was found a few times. This rearrangement joins TRBV5-5 to TRBJ2-3; D is unclear. Trimming cost V 0 bases and J 5 bases, with 16 bases left between them. Germline V gives CDR1 SGHKS, CDR2 YYEKEE (reference sequence). The CDR3 length is 16 residues. The CDR3 protein is CASSLGVGSYEDTQYF. The DNA of the CDR3 is TGTGCCAGCAGCTTGGGGGTCGGTTCATATGAAGATACGCAGTATTTT.

This chain uses TRBV5-1 with TRBJ2-5; D uncertain. CDR1 and CDR2 from the germline V gene are SGHRS and YFSETQ. V was cut by 2 bases and J by 3 bases, with 11 bases left in between. This CDR3 has 14 residues. The CDR3 DNA reads as TGCGCCAGCAGCTTCGGATCAGTTGAAGAGACCCAGTACTTC. Encoded protein: CASSFGSVEETQYF.

V and J are TRBV6-5 and TRBJ1-3; the D is unclear. The CDR3 has 16 residues. Germline V CDR1 and CDR2: MNHEY, SVGAGI. V lost 5 bases, J lost 0 bases, and 14 bases lay in between. The DNA for the CDR3 is TGTGCCAGCAGTCCCCGGCAGGCCCTCTCTGGAAACACCATATATTTT. This sequence encodes CASSPRQALSGNTIYF.

This clonotype occurred a few times. This sequence joins TRBV7-3 and TRBJ1-1, with D perhaps matching TRBD1 (5 bases). Deletions cut 6 bases from V and 1 base from J, with 9 bases between. The germline CDR1 and CDR2 sequences are SGHTA and FQGTGA. The CDR3 spans 13 residues. CDR3 nucleotide sequence: TGTGCCAGCAGTACGCAGGGGAACACTGAAGCTTTCTTT. It translates to CASSTQGNTEAFF.

J is TRBJ1-5 and V is TRBV28; the match to TRBD1 covers 9 bases. The CDR3 runs to 17 residues. Germline CDR1 and CDR2: MDHEN and SYDVKM. V dropped 7 bases and J dropped 7; count of bases not matched to a gene: 17. CDR3 coding DNA: TGTGCCAGCATTCCCGGGACAGGGAGGGTAGGTAACCAGCCCCAGCATTTT. Its protein product is CASIPGTGRVGNQPQHF.

This clonotype was detected a few times. This chain links TRBV5-1 with TRBJ2-3; no definite D call. Germline values: CDR1 SGHRS, CDR2 YFSETQ. The CDR3 covers 14 residues. V lost 0 bases and J lost 5, with 10 bases in between. The CDR3 sequence is CASSLGPSGDTQYF. Written as DNA, the CDR3 is TGCGCCAGCAGCTTGGGTCCTTCGGGAGATACGCAGTATTTT.

The chain is built from TRBV11-2 and TRBJ2-7; D could derive from TRBD1 or TRBD2 (5 bases each). Germline V CDR1 and CDR2: SGHAT, FQNNGV. There are 14 residues in the CDR3. Trimming left V 7 bases short and J 6 bases short, with 19 bases between. This CDR3 reads CASNPGTGSSEQYF. CDR3 bases: TGTGCCAGCAACCCGGGGACGGGATCATCCGAGCAGTACTTC. Drawing the rest from reference TRBV11-2 and TRBJ2-7, the complete variable domain is EAGVAQSPRYKIIEKRQSVAFWCNPISGHATLYWYQQILGQGPKLLIQFQNNGVVDDSQLPKDRFSAERLKGVDSTLKIQPAKLEDSAVYLCASNPGTGSSEQYFGPGTRLTVT.

The chain joins TRBV12-5 to TRBJ2-7; 9 nucleotides align to TRBD1. This CDR3 has 14 residues. Germline assignment: CDR1 LGHNT and CDR2 FRNRAP. The V and J ends lost 6 bases and 12 bases, in that order; junction bases with no gene match: 15. CDR3 nucleotides: TGTGCTAGTGGCCCCGGGGACAGGGCCCATGTATTGTACTTC. Its translation: CASGPGDRAHVLYF.

This clonotype was picked up a small number of times. The V gene is TRBV7-6, the J gene TRBJ2-7, with D uncertain. With 1 base removed from V and 6 bases from J, the gap between germline ends came to 10 bases. This CDR3 is 13 amino acids long. The germline V gene encodes CDR1 SGHVS and CDR2 FNYEAQ. The CDR3 region is CASSLELGSEQYF. The CDR3 DNA is TGTGCCAGCAGCTTAGAACTGGGCAGCGAGCAGTACTTC.

In its sample, this clonotype was seen a few times. The chain links TRBV27 to TRBJ2-1, with D tentatively TRBD1 (5 bases). V lost 1 base and J 6 bases, leaving 10 bases between the germline ends. The CDR3 runs 14 residues. The germline gives CDR1 MNHEY, CDR2 SMNVEV (reference sequence). CDR3 coding DNA: TGTGCCAGCAGTTTATTTGACAGACCCAATGAGCAGTTCTTC. Translation: CASSLFDRPNEQFF.

This clonotype has at least ten counts. The gene calls are TRBV5-1 and TRBJ2-5; TRBD1 matches 10 bases. Trimming at V came to 5 bases and at J to 6 bases, leaving 4 bases not matched to a gene. CDR3 size: 13 residues. Germline-derived CDR1 and CDR2 are SGHRS and YFSETQ. The chain's CDR3 is CASSSGQGKTQYF. In DNA form, the CDR3 reads TGCGCCAGCAGTTCGGGACAGGGGAAGACCCAGTACTTC.

The V gene is TRBV5-6, the J gene TRBJ2-3, with D perhaps being TRBD1 or TRBD2 (5 bases each). Germline V CDR1 and CDR2: SGHDT, YYEEEE. This CDR3 contains 16 residues. With 6 bases removed from V and 2 bases from J, the gap between germline ends came to 19 bases. CDR3 DNA: TGTGCCAGCATCGCGGTGGGGGAAACGGTCACAGATACGCAGTATTTT. Protein product: CASIAVGETVTDTQYF.

This clonotype was detected only a few times. This chain uses TRBV29-1 with TRBJ2-3, with 11 bases identical to TRBD2. The CDR3 has 14 residues. The trim removed 4 bases at V and 4 bases at J, leaving 4 bases unmatched. Germline CDR1 and CDR2: SQVTM and ANQGSEA. The CDR3: CSVAGTSGADTQYF. The CDR3 DNA reads as TGCAGCGTTGCCGGGACTAGCGGCGCAGATACGCAGTATTTT.

This clonotype was observed a few times. The chain links TRBV25-1 to TRBJ1-1, with D unclear. This CDR3 has 13 amino acids. Germline CDR1 and CDR2: MGHDK and SYGVNS. Trimming took off 3 bases at V and 0 bases at J, with 5 bases between the two ends. CDR3 protein: CASSDGMNTEAFF. In DNA form, the CDR3 reads TGTGCCAGCAGTGATGGGATGAACACTGAAGCTTTCTTT.

This clonotype was detected a few times. The genes are TRBV5-6 and TRBJ1-5; a possible D gene is TRBD1 (5 bases). The CDR3 totals 13 residues. Germline V gives CDR1 SGHDT, CDR2 YYEEEE. V shed 4 bases and J shed 3 bases, with 8 bases lying between them. The CDR3 spells CASSRGVNQPQHF. DNA of the CDR3: TGTGCCAGCAGCCGGGGGGTCAATCAGCCCCAGCATTTT. The full variable domain, completed using reference TRBV5-6 and TRBJ1-5, is DAGVTQSPTHLIKTRGQQVTLRCSPKSGHDTVSWYQQALGQGPQFIFQYYEEEERQRGNFPDRFSGHQFPNYSSELNVNALLLGDSALYLCASSRGVNQPQHFGDGTRLSIL.

V and J are TRBV12-3 or TRBV12-4 and TRBJ1-5; D is undetermined. The V gene lost 3 bases and the J gene lost 6 bases, with 9 bases spanning the gap. The CDR3 is 13 residues long. CDR3 bases: TGTGCCAGCAGTTTGACTGGAGGTCAGCCCCAGCATTTT. It specifies CASSLTGGQPQHF.

The chain carries TRBV29-1 and TRBJ1-5; D not certain. Trimming left V 4 bases short and J 0 bases short, with 10 bases between. CDR1 is SQVTM and CDR2 is ANQGSEA in the germline V gene. This CDR3 is 14 amino acids long. The CDR3 sequence is CSVATTNSNQPQHF. DNA for the CDR3: TGCAGCGTTGCGACAACGAATAGCAATCAGCCCCAGCATTTT.

A remark on this clonotype: This is likely a read error, given that the CDR3 carries no conserved phenylalanine or tryptophan at its end. The chain links TRBV6-6 to TRBJ1-1; tentatively, D is TRBD1 (6 bases). The germline CDR1 and CDR2 sequences are MNHNY and SVGAGI (reference sequence). The CDR3 consists of 15 residues. Between the trimmed V and J ends, which lost 5 bases and 4 bases, there was a span of 17 bases. The CDR3 bases are TGTGCCAGCAGTACCACCACAGGGACGGGCACTGAAGCTTTCTTA. Residues: CASSTTTGTGTEAFL.

This chain links TRBV7-8 with TRBJ2-7, with D unclear. There are 13 residues in the CDR3. Germline values: CDR1 SGHVS, CDR2 FQNEAQ. With 3 bases removed from V and 0 bases from J, the gap between germline ends came to 6 bases. The CDR3 sequence is CASSFRTSYEQYF. In DNA form, the CDR3 reads TGTGCCAGCAGCTTCCGGACCTCCTACGAGCAGTACTTC.

The chain combines TRBV5-1 with TRBJ1-1; 7 bases line up with TRBD1. CDR3 length: 16 amino acids. CDR1 SGHRS and CDR2 YFSETQ come from the germline V gene. The V gene end was trimmed by 4 bases and the J gene end by 4 bases; junction bases not matched to a gene: 13. The CDR3, as DNA: TGCGCCAGCAGCCTGACCTTACAGGGGATGGGCACTGAAGCTTTCTTT. Its translation: CASSLTLQGMGTEAFF. Complete variable domain (other parts from reference TRBV5-1 and TRBJ1-1): KAGVTQTPRYLIKTRGQQVTLSCSPISGHRSVSWYQQTPGQGLQFLFEYFSETQRNKGNFPGRFSGRQFSNSRSEMNVSTLELGDSALYLCASSLTLQGMGTEAFFGQGTRLTVV.

V is TRBV29-1 and J is TRBJ2-5; 8 positions agree with TRBD1. Germline lookup yields CDR1 SQVTM and CDR2 ANQGSEA. Losses at the gene ends were 6 bases for V and 3 bases for J; bases not matched to a gene: 9. The CDR3 has 14 amino acids. The CDR3 region is CSVLRSTGEETQYF. Here the CDR3 DNA reads TGCAGCGTCCTGCGATCGACAGGGGAAGAGACCCAGTACTTC.

This sequence joins TRBV7-6 and TRBJ2-3; no firm D call. Germline CDR1 is SGHVS and CDR2 is FNYEAQ. There are 13 residues in the CDR3. The germline V and J ends were trimmed by 0 bases and 3 bases, with 4 bases remaining between them. The CDR3 DNA follows: TGTGCCAGCAGCTTAGCCCGGACAGATACGCAGTATTTT. As protein: CASSLARTDTQYF.

The V and J genes are TRBV29-1 and TRBJ1-1, with D unresolved. CDR1 and CDR2 from the germline V gene are SQVTM and ANQGSEA. V lost 3 bases, J lost 1 base, and 6 bases lay in between. The CDR3 sequence is 12 residues long. The DNA for the CDR3 is TGCAGCGTTGACAAGACGAACACTGAAGCTTTCTTT. Translation: CSVDKTNTEAFF. Full variable domain (missing parts from reference TRBV29-1 and TRBJ1-1): SAVISQKPSRDICQRGTSLTIQCQVDSQVTMMFWYRQQPGQSLTLIATANQGSEATYESGFVIDKFPISRPNLTFSTLTVSNMSPEDSSIYLCSVDKTNTEAFFGQGTRLTVV.

The chain is built from TRBV7-6 and TRBJ2-3, with D perhaps TRBD2 (5 bases). CDR3 length: 14 residues. V gave up 3 bases and J gave up 0 bases, with 7 bases separating them. Germline-derived CDR1 and CDR2 are SGHVS and FNYEAQ. The CDR3: CASSLEDSTDTQYF. DNA for the CDR3: TGTGCCAGCAGCTTGGAGGATAGCACAGATACGCAGTATTTT. Using reference TRBV7-6 and TRBJ2-3 for the parts outside the CDR3, the full variable domain is GAGVSQSPRYKVTKRGQDVALRCDPISGHVSLYWYRQALGQGPEFLTYFNYEAQQDKSGLPNDRFSAERPEGSISTLTIQRTEQRDSAMYRCASSLEDSTDTQYFGPGTRLTVL.

This clonotype was recorded many times. The CDR3 spells CASSATQGYGYTF. The CDR3 DNA reads TGTGCCAGCAGCGCCACACAGGGTTATGGCTACACCTTC. The genes are TRBV9 and TRBJ1-2, with D tentatively TRBD1 (6 bases). Germline-derived CDR1 and CDR2 are SGDLS and YYNGEE. The ends were cut back, 3 bases at V and 5 bases at J, with 11 bases in the middle. This CDR3 region has 13 residues.